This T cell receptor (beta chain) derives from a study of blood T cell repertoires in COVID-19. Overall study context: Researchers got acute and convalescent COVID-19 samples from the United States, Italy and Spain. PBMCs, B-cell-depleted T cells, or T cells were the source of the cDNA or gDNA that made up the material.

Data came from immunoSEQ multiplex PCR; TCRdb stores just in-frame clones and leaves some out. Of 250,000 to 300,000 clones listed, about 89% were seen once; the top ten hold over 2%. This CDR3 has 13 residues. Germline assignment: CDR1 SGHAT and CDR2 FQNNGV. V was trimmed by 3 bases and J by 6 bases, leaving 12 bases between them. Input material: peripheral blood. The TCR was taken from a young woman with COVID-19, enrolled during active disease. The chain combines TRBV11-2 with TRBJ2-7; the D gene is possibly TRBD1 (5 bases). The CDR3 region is CASSLQGLTEQYF. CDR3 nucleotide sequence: TGTGCCAGCAGCTTGCAGGGCCTAACCGAGCAGTACTTC.